The clone carrying this T cell receptor (beta chain) was seen a handful of times. This sample was included in a study of early T cells in non-severe SARS-CoV-2 infection. On the study more broadly: The chains were unpaired, and the sequenced material was bulk RNA from unsorted whole blood.

TCRdb reprocessed the 5' RACE reads with MiXCR, giving one entry per CDR3 protein. The sample lists roughly 80,000 distinct CDR3 sequences, 11% to 15% occurring once. The sequence derives from an adult who was a healthcare worker with PCR-confirmed SARS-CoV-2 infection or an uninfected control (not recorded which). The source material was whole blood.

This chain's CDR3 is CASSLGLAGNQETQYF. In DNA form, the CDR3 reads TGTGCCAGCAGCTTAGGACTAGCGGGAAACCAAGAGACCCAGTACTTC. This rearrangement joins TRBV11-2 to TRBJ2-5, with 11 positions matching TRBD2. CDR1 is SGHAT, CDR2 FQNNGV, per germline. The ends lost 1 base at V and 0 bases at J; junction bases unmatched: 1. This CDR3 is built from 16 residues.